These 23 T cell receptor beta chains originate from one sample sequenced in a study of beta chain features in type 1 diabetes. cDNA synthesis used the whole RNA isolate, giving expressed TCRB sequences. Profiling relied on immunoSEQ multiplex PCR, and the TCRdb table lists in-frame clones only, not all of them. The table shows under 850,000 clones, with about an eighth occurring only once. Study conclusions and caveats: Moderately but significantly shorter TCRB CDR3s were found in Type 1 diabetes patients in all four CD4+ subsets.

These TCRs' antigens remain unknown. Source material: naive CD4+ T cells from blood. These receptors came from a man aged 18 to 30 with type 1 diabetes.

The rearrangement uses TRBV30 and TRBJ2-1; unclear D gene. The CDR3 is made up of 14 amino acids. Germline CDR1 is GTSNPN and CDR2 is SVGIG (reference sequence). The V end was cut by 1 base, the J end by 0 bases, with 7 bases between. CDR3 bases: TGTGCCTGGAGTGGTTCAGTCTCCTACAATGAGCAGTTCTTC. Its translation is CAWSGSVSYNEQFF.

The chain uses TRBV2 and TRBJ1-1, with a weak D call TRBD1 (5 bases). V lost 7 bases, J lost 6 bases, and 12 bases lay in between. The CDR3 length is 12 residues. From germline, CDR1 is SNHLY and CDR2 FYNNEI. The CDR3 DNA reads as TGTGCCAGCACAAAAGACAGTTCTGAAGCTTTCTTT. Protein product: CASTKDSSEAFF.

This clone showed up just a few times. V gene TRBV2 combines with J gene TRBJ1-2; D gene ambiguous. The CDR3 is 12 residues long. V was pared by 3 bases and J by 4 bases, with 6 bases between. The germline V gene encodes CDR1 SNHLY and CDR2 FYNNEI. The CDR3 bases are TGTGCCAGCAGTGACCAGGTCTATGGCTACACCTTC. Its protein is CASSDQVYGYTF. The complete variable domain, with remaining parts taken from reference TRBV2 and TRBJ1-2, reads EPEVTQTPSHQVTQMGQEVILRCVPISNHLYFYWYRQILGQKVEFLVSFYNNEISEKSEIFDDQFSVERPDGSNFTLKIRSTKLEDSAMYFCASSDQVYGYTFGSGTRLTVV.

The chain uses TRBV9 and TRBJ2-5, with D maybe TRBD1 (6 bases). This CDR3 region has 15 residues. The germline V gene encodes CDR1 SGDLS and CDR2 YYNGEE. The V end was cut by 0 bases, the J end by 4 bases, with 13 bases between. CDR3 amino acids: CASSVGNRDSETQYF. DNA for the CDR3: TGTGCCAGCAGCGTAGGTAACAGGGATTCAGAGACCCAGTACTTC.

The chain recombines TRBV30 with TRBJ2-1; D may match TRBD1 or TRBD2 (5 bases each). CDR3 length: 12 residues. Trimming shortened V by 1 base and J by 8 bases, and 9 bases separated the two germline ends. Germline V gene data show CDR1 as GTSNPN and CDR2 as SVGIG (reference sequence). The CDR3 is CAWSGGGYEQFF. CDR3 DNA sequence: TGTGCCTGGAGTGGTGGGGGTTATGAGCAGTTCTTC. Full variable domain (missing parts from reference TRBV30 and TRBJ2-1): SQTIHQWPATLVQPVGSPLSLECTVEGTSNPNLYWYRQAAGRGLQLLFYSVGIGQISSEVPQNLSASRPQDRQFILSSKKLLLSDSGFYLCAWSGGGYEQFFGPGTRLTVL.

The CDR3 reads CAWDSSSGANVLTF. The DNA for the CDR3 is TGTGCCTGGGACAGTTCCTCTGGGGCCAACGTCCTGACTTTC. The chain is built from TRBV30 and TRBJ2-6; possible D gene TRBD1, 5 bases. Trimming stripped 5 bases from V and 0 bases from J, with 8 bases between. The germline V gene has CDR1 GTSNPN and CDR2 SVGIG (reference sequence). The CDR3 consists of 14 residues.

The table lists this clone with a few counts. The V and J genes are TRBV28 and TRBJ2-5; D remains ambiguous. V lost 7 bases and J 6 bases, leaving 15 bases between the germline ends. The CDR3 loop spans 13 amino acids. Germline loops: CDR1 MDHEN, CDR2 SYDVKM. CDR3 amino acids: CASNPGDVKTQYF. Here the CDR3 DNA reads TGTGCCAGCAATCCGGGTGACGTGAAGACCCAGTACTTC.

The rearrangement links TRBV6-5 to TRBJ2-7; weak D call: TRBD2 (5 bases). V was pared by 5 bases and J by 0 bases, with 11 bases between. Per germline, CDR1 MNHEY and CDR2 SVGAGI. The CDR3 extends over 14 amino acids. The CDR3 sequence: CASSEEGNSYEQYF. DNA for the CDR3: TGTGCCAGCAGTGAAGAGGGTAACTCCTACGAGCAGTACTTC.

The chain carries TRBV11-2 and TRBJ1-2; TRBD1 aligns across 10 bases. V lost 4 bases and J lost 6; bases outside the gene matches: 11. The CDR3 totals 16 residues. Germline V gene data show CDR1 as SGHAT and CDR2 as FQNNGV. The CDR3 region has the DNA TGTGCCAGCAGCTCCCCTGCCGGGACAGGGGAGGATGGCTACACCTTC. Translating gives CASSSPAGTGEDGYTF.

This clone turned up a few times. This chain uses TRBV7-6 with TRBJ2-1; D might be TRBD1 or TRBD2, each matching 5 bases. CDR3 length equals 17 residues. Germline CDR1 is SGHVS and CDR2 is FNYEAQ. The V end lost 3 bases, the J end lost 0 bases, and 15 bases lay between the germline ends. The CDR3 region has the DNA TGTGCCAGCAGCTTGCGGCACAGTGGGGGCTCCTACAATGAGCAGTTCTTC. Translated: CASSLRHSGGSYNEQFF. Variable domain in full (rest from reference TRBV7-6 and TRBJ2-1): GAGVSQSPRYKVTKRGQDVALRCDPISGHVSLYWYRQALGQGPEFLTYFNYEAQQDKSGLPNDRFSAERPEGSISTLTIQRTEQRDSAMYRCASSLRHSGGSYNEQFFGPGTRLTVL.

In this sample, this clone turned up a few times. This chain connects TRBV10-3 to TRBJ1-1; 9 nucleotides align to TRBD1. The V gene end was trimmed by 6 bases and the J gene end by 0 bases; junction bases not matched to a gene: 2. CDR3 length: 14 amino acids. Germline V gene lookup returns CDR1 ENHRY and CDR2 SYGVKD. The CDR3 loop reads CAISTGGLNTEAFF. The CDR3 region has the DNA TGTGCCATCAGCACAGGGGGCCTGAACACTGAAGCTTTCTTT.

In its sample, this clone was seen a few times. The V call is TRBV9, the J call TRBJ1-3; TRBD1 might be the D (5 bases). CDR1 SGDLS and CDR2 YYNGEE come from the germline V gene. This CDR3 spans 15 amino acids. Trimming took off 0 bases at V and 4 bases at J, with 11 bases between the two ends. In DNA, the CDR3 is TGTGCCAGCAGCGTAGGCGGGACTGGCGGAAACACCATATATTTT. This codes for CASSVGGTGGNTIYF.

Notes on this clone: Additional DNA sequences in this sample encode the identical CDR3. The chain couples TRBV7-9 to TRBJ1-1; no clear D. Between the trimmed V and J ends, which lost 5 bases and 3 bases, there was a span of 4 bases. The CDR3 totals 11 residues. Germline CDR1 SEHNR, CDR2 FQNEAQ (reference sequence). Written as DNA, the CDR3 is TGTGCCAGCAGCCCCTACACTGAAGCTTTCTTT. The encoded protein is CASSPYTEAFF.

This clone was seen a few times. The chain combines TRBV7-2 with TRBJ1-4, with D perhaps matching TRBD1 (6 bases). This CDR3 is 13 amino acids long. The germline gives CDR1 SGHTA, CDR2 FQGNSA. Deletions cut 3 bases from V and 8 bases from J, with 10 bases between. In DNA form, the CDR3 reads TGTGCCAGCAGCTTGGCACAGGGAGAAAAACTGTTTTTT. Amino acid sequence: CASSLAQGEKLFF. The variable domain in full, with the rest retrieved from reference TRBV7-2 and TRBJ1-4, is GAGVSQSPSNKVTEKGKDVELRCDPISGHTALYWYRQSLGQGLEFLIYFQGNSAPDKSGLPSDRFSAERTGGSVSTLTIQRTQQEDSAVYLCASSLAQGEKLFFGSGTQLSVL.

The V call is TRBV5-6, the J call TRBJ1-2, with D possibly being TRBD1 (6 bases). The V and J ends lost 0 bases and 5 bases respectively, with 8 bases between them. Per the germline V gene, CDR1 is SGHDT and CDR2 is YYEEEE. The length of the CDR3 is 13 residues. CDR3 in DNA: TGTGCCAGCAGCTTGGACGGACAGTATGGCTACACCTTC. This gives the protein CASSLDGQYGYTF. Full variable domain (remainder filled in from reference TRBV5-6 and TRBJ1-2): DAGVTQSPTHLIKTRGQQVTLRCSPKSGHDTVSWYQQALGQGPQFIFQYYEEEERQRGNFPDRFSGHQFPNYSSELNVNALLLGDSALYLCASSLDGQYGYTFGSGTRLTVV.

The rearrangement joins TRBV10-3 to TRBJ2-4, with D unresolved. The V end was cut by 0 bases, the J end by 2 bases, with 11 bases between. This CDR3 has 16 residues. From germline, CDR1 is ENHRY and CDR2 SYGVKD. CDR3 nucleotide sequence: TGTGCCATCAGTGAGTCTGAGGTCGAGACCAAAAACATTCAGTACTTC. Protein product: CAISESEVETKNIQYF.

The rearrangement uses TRBV19 and TRBJ2-5; perhaps TRBD2 as D (5 bases). Germline CDR1 reads LNHDA; CDR2 reads SQIVND (reference sequence). V dropped 7 bases and J dropped 3 bases, with 18 bases sitting between them. The CDR3 extends over 15 amino acids. The CDR3 DNA reads TGTGCCAGTAAGCCATCGGGGAAAAAGGAAGAGACCCAGTACTTC. Its translation is CASKPSGKKEETQYF.

The V call is TRBV13, the J call TRBJ1-2, with 10 bases identical to TRBD1. This CDR3 contains 16 residues. Germline CDR1 and CDR2: PRHDT and FYEKMQ (reference sequence). V was clipped by 5 bases and J by 3 bases; unmatched bases: 9. CDR3 nucleotide sequence: TGTGCCAGCAGCCTCCCCCCGACAGGGGGCGACTATGGCTACACCTTC. The encoded protein is CASSLPPTGGDYGYTF.

The chain carries TRBV5-6 and TRBJ1-1; 8 nucleotides line up with TRBD1. Trimming at V came to 4 bases and at J to 1 base, leaving 6 bases not matched to a gene. Germline V gene sequence: CDR1 SGHDT, CDR2 YYEEEE. The CDR3 has 15 amino acids. This CDR3 reads CASSGYGTGNTEAFF. CDR3 sequence (DNA): TGTGCCAGCAGCGGTTACGGGACAGGGAACACTGAAGCTTTCTTT.

This clone turned up a few times. The chain joins TRBV5-1 to TRBJ2-4, with 13 bases that match TRBD2. Germline V CDR1 and CDR2: SGHRS, YFSETQ. The V segment lost 2 bases and the J segment 0 bases; nucleotides outside the gene matches: 5. CDR3 length equals 18 residues. CDR3 in amino acids: CASSLGLAGALAKNIQYF. CDR3 coding DNA: TGCGCCAGCAGCTTAGGACTAGCGGGGGCCCTAGCCAAAAACATTCAGTACTTC.

This clone was picked up a small number of times. The chain employs TRBV7-6 and TRBJ2-5, with 7 bases that match TRBD2. The CDR3 contains 13 residues. V gave up 4 bases and J gave up 6 bases; unmatched junction bases: 5. Germline V gene data show CDR1 as SGHVS and CDR2 as FNYEAQ. CDR3 sequence: CASSSQTSQTQYF. The CDR3 DNA reads as TGTGCCAGCAGCTCCCAGACTAGCCAGACCCAGTACTTC.

This clone has a handful of counts. The chain is built from TRBV2 and TRBJ1-5, with D tentatively TRBD1 (6 bases). The CDR3 runs to 16 residues. Trimming shortened V by 0 bases and J by 4 bases, and 13 bases separated the two germline ends. CDR1 is SNHLY and CDR2 is FYNNEI in the germline V gene. CDR3 sequence reads: CASSEALGGANQPQHF. CDR3 sequence (DNA): TGTGCCAGCAGTGAAGCGCTGGGGGGGGCTAATCAGCCCCAGCATTTT.

This sequence joins TRBV27 and TRBJ1-1; 8 bases line up with TRBD1. The V segment lost 4 bases and the J segment 0 bases; nucleotides outside the gene matches: 7. In germline, CDR1 is MNHEY, CDR2 SMNVEV (reference sequence). This CDR3 is built from 16 residues. DNA for the CDR3: TGTGCCAGCAGTTCTCACCGGACAGGGTTGAACACTGAAGCTTTCTTT. Protein: CASSSHRTGLNTEAFF.